These 25 T cell receptor beta chains originate from one sample sequenced in a study of T-cell reconstitution after alpha-beta-depleted transplantation in children. A library of TCRbeta sequences, prepared with unique molecular identifiers, was generated. Each CDR3 protein gets one entry after TCRdb re-called the PCR reads with MiXCR. Seen here are over 200,000 distinct CDR3 sequences, about a tenth observed once, and the top ten hold roughly 27%. Sequenced material: PBMCs, taken before TCRalphabeta/CD19-depleted stem cell transplant. These receptors all stem from a child younger than two with acute myeloid leukemia, due to receive a stem cell transplant.

In this sample, this clonotype turned up a few times. This chain uses TRBV30 with TRBJ2-1; 12 bases align to TRBD2. The CDR3 is 14 residues long. Looked up from germline, CDR1 is GTSNPN and CDR2 is SVGIG (reference sequence). V lost 4 bases to trimming and J lost 2 bases; unmatched junction nucleotides: 0. In DNA form, the CDR3 reads TGTGCCTGGACTAGCGGGGGGGCCTACAATGAGCAGTTCTTC. This translates into CAWTSGGAYNEQFF.

In this sample, this clonotype turned up many times. The chain recombines TRBV7-2 with TRBJ2-7, with 13 bases lining up with TRBD2. Germline trimming cut 1 base from V and 5 bases from J; bases unmatched to any gene: 2. The length of the CDR3 is 15 residues. Germline CDR1 SGHTA, CDR2 FQGNSA. The CDR3 is CASSLVGTSGNEQYF. The CDR3 DNA follows: TGTGCCAGCAGCTTAGTTGGGACTAGCGGGAACGAGCAGTACTTC.

This clonotype turned up a few times. The chain is built from TRBV20-1 and TRBJ1-3; the match to TRBD1 covers 7 bases. Germline V gene sequence: CDR1 DFQATT, CDR2 SNEGSKA (reference sequence). This CDR3 is built from 14 residues. J gave up 2 bases and V 6 bases, and 7 bases lay outside the gene matches. As DNA, the CDR3 is TGCAGTGCAAGACAGGGAAGAGCTGGAAACACCATATATTTT. It encodes CSARQGRAGNTIYF.

There are many counts of this clonotype. The chain joins TRBV11-3 to TRBJ2-2; 9 nucleotides agree with TRBD2. CDR1 SGHNT and CDR2 YENEEA come from the germline V gene. V lost 1 base and J lost 0; bases outside the gene matches: 3. The length of the CDR3 is 17 residues. The CDR3 DNA sequence: TGTGCCAGCAGCTTAGGACGCGGGAGGGCGAACACCGGGGAGCTGTTTTTT. This gives the protein CASSLGRGRANTGELFF.

A note on this clonotype: The conserved final phenylalanine or tryptophan is absent from the CDR3, which likely points to a read error. The chain links TRBV4-3 to TRBJ2-7, with TRBD1 matching over 8 bases. Losses at the gene ends were 3 bases for V and 6 bases for J; bases not matched to a gene: 10. The CDR3 is made up of 15 amino acids. Germline values: CDR1 LGHNA, CDR2 YSLEER. Written as DNA, the CDR3 is TGCGCCAGCAGCCAGACTGGACAGGGCCTCTCCGAGCAGTACTAC. Encoded protein: CASSQTGQGLSEQYY.

The CDR3 DNA is TGTGCCTGGAGACCCAAAGGGGGGAACACTGAAGCTTTCTTT. It encodes CAWRPKGGNTEAFF. The V call is TRBV30, the J call TRBJ1-1, with D perhaps matching TRBD1 (6 bases). The germline V gene encodes CDR1 GTSNPN and CDR2 SVGIG (reference sequence). V was clipped by 3 bases and J by 1 base, with 12 bases between them. CDR3 size: 14 residues.

This clonotype was observed many times. The chain uses TRBV29-1 and TRBJ1-1, with D unclear. This CDR3 is built from 17 residues. V was trimmed by 1 base and J by 5 bases, leaving 23 bases between them. The germline V gene encodes CDR1 SQVTM and CDR2 ANQGSEA. CDR3 region: CSVEGVSVGKKGTEAFF. The CDR3 DNA sequence: TGCAGCGTTGAAGGGGTGTCGGTCGGGAAAAAAGGGACTGAAGCTTTCTTT.

This clonotype came up many times. J is TRBJ2-1 and V is TRBV30, with TRBD1 matching over 8 bases. Germline assignment: CDR1 GTSNPN and CDR2 SVGIG (reference sequence). The trim removed 3 bases at V and 3 bases at J, leaving 7 bases unmatched. This CDR3 region has 15 residues. The CDR3 is CAWRAGTGNYNEQFF. Here the CDR3 DNA reads TGTGCCTGGAGGGCCGGGACAGGAAACTACAATGAGCAGTTCTTC.

This clonotype was detected only a few times. The V call is TRBV18, the J call TRBJ2-2; the D gene is possibly TRBD1 (5 bases). The CDR3 covers 17 residues. V lost 2 bases to trimming and J lost 0 bases, with 13 bases between them. Germline V gene sequence: CDR1 KGHSH, CDR2 LQKENI. CDR3 loop: CASSPMSGQANTGELFF. In nucleotides, the CDR3 is TGTGCCAGCTCACCAATGTCAGGGCAAGCGAACACCGGGGAGCTGTTTTTT.

This clonotype appeared many times. CDR3: CSVDSGIYGYTF. The CDR3 DNA reads TGCAGCGTTGATTCAGGCATCTATGGCTACACCTTC. The chain uses TRBV29-1 and TRBJ1-2; D gene uncertain. Between the trimmed V and J ends, which lost 3 bases and 4 bases, there was a span of 9 bases. Germline V gene data show CDR1 as SQVTM and CDR2 as ANQGSEA. This CDR3 has 12 amino acids.

This clonotype was counted at least ten times. The chain couples TRBV12-3 or TRBV12-4 to TRBJ1-1; D perhaps matches TRBD1 (5 bases). The CDR3 is 14 amino acids. V gave up 5 bases and J gave up 5 bases, with 15 bases separating them. The CDR3 region is CASSRSSRETEAFF. The CDR3 DNA follows: TGTGCCAGCAGTCGGTCCAGCAGGGAGACTGAAGCTTTCTTT.

This clonotype was picked up many times. The genes are TRBV21-1 and TRBJ2-1. TRBV21-1 is marked as a pseudogene. The CDR3 is made up of 10 amino acids. CDR3 nucleotide sequence: TGTGCCAGCAAGGAGAATGAGCAGTTCTTC. As protein: CASKENEQFF.

In this sample, this clonotype turned up many times. The rearrangement joins TRBV28 to TRBJ1-1; D remains unclear. This CDR3 contains 16 residues. CDR1 and CDR2 from the germline V gene are MDHEN and SYDVKM. Trimming stripped 5 bases from V and 0 bases from J, with 16 bases between. CDR3 region: CASSPAGITMNTEAFF. The CDR3 DNA reads TGTGCCAGCAGTCCTGCCGGTATCACCATGAACACTGAAGCTTTCTTT.

This clonotype showed up many times. The chain recombines TRBV5-1 with TRBJ1-1, with D hard to call. Trimming removed 0 bases at V and 0 bases at J, with 9 bases between. Germline-derived CDR1 and CDR2 are SGHRS and YFSETQ. CDR3 length: 15 amino acids. DNA for the CDR3: TGCGCCAGCAGCTTGGGGGTTGTCGTGAACACTGAAGCTTTCTTT. This translates into CASSLGVVVNTEAFF. The full variable domain, rest sourced from reference TRBV5-1 and TRBJ1-1, is KAGVTQTPRYLIKTRGQQVTLSCSPISGHRSVSWYQQTPGQGLQFLFEYFSETQRNKGNFPGRFSGRQFSNSRSEMNVSTLELGDSALYLCASSLGVVVNTEAFFGQGTRLTVV.

This clonotype was seen a handful of times. The V call is TRBV7-3, the J call TRBJ2-2, with D hard to call. Germline V lookup: CDR1 SGHTA, CDR2 FQGTGA. CDR3 length: 13 amino acids. V shed 5 bases and J shed 7 bases, with 11 bases lying between them. The CDR3 DNA is TGTGCCAGCAGCCAGGTGGCGGACGGGGAGCTGTTTTTT. Protein: CASSQVADGELFF.

In its sample, this clonotype was seen many times. This chain links TRBV6-1 with TRBJ2-7, with TRBD1 matching 7 bases. The CDR3 sequence is 14 residues long. With V trimmed by 6 bases and J by 7 bases, 12 bases remained unmatched. Germline V lookup: CDR1 MNHNS, CDR2 SASEGT. This CDR3 reads CASRSGTAVLEQYF. The CDR3 DNA reads TGTGCCAGCAGGTCCGGGACAGCGGTTTTGGAGCAGTACTTC.

This clonotype appeared many times. The genes are TRBV11-3 and TRBJ2-7; D is unclear. This CDR3 contains 13 residues. Between the trimmed V and J ends, which lost 1 base and 3 bases, there was a span of 7 bases. Germline loops: CDR1 SGHNT, CDR2 YENEEA. The CDR3 spells CASSLGSIYEQYF. The CDR3 nucleotides read TGTGCCAGCAGCTTAGGCAGCATCTACGAGCAGTACTTC.

This clonotype was detected ten times or more. CDR3 amino acids: CSVTRGGIDTQYF. For the CDR3, the DNA is TGCAGTGTTACCCGGGGGGGCATTGATACGCAGTATTTT. V and J are TRBV20-1 and TRBJ2-3; 8 bases fit TRBD2. The CDR3 runs 13 residues. The trim removed 7 bases at V and 6 bases at J, leaving 9 bases unmatched. Germline CDR1 DFQATT, CDR2 SNEGSKA (reference sequence).

With respect to this clonotype: This may be a read error, as it is one base from a much larger clone. The DNA is left out, because the CDR3 cannot be placed on it with certainty; the CDR3 is given as TCRdb lists it. This chain joins TRBV29-1 and TRBJ1-5; the tabulated D call, TRBD1, remains unverified against the DNA. Germline CDR1 is SQVTM and CDR2 is ANQGSEA. The CDR3 has 12 amino acids, counting both end residues. CDR3 sequence: CSVGQGNQPQDF.

Many counts were recorded for this clonotype. The chain employs TRBV12-3 or TRBV12-4 and TRBJ2-1; 7 bases match TRBD1. J was trimmed by 10 bases and V by 3 bases; bases with no gene match: 0. The CDR3 extends over 11 amino acids. The chain's CDR3 is CASSLTGEQFF. The CDR3 nucleotides are TGTGCCAGCAGTTTGACAGGGGAGCAGTTCTTC.

This clonotype showed up many times. The chain combines TRBV6-1 with TRBJ2-3; tentatively, D is TRBD1 or TRBD2 (5 bases each). CDR1 is MNHNS and CDR2 is SASEGT in the germline V gene. Deletions cut 5 bases from V and 6 bases from J, with 18 bases between. The CDR3 extends over 15 amino acids. Written as DNA, the CDR3 is TGTGCCAGCAGTCGCACTAGGGACCCGGGGGATACGCAGTATTTT. As protein: CASSRTRDPGDTQYF.

At least ten counts were recorded for this clonotype. This CDR3 is CASSHAGLAGALAKNIQYF. The CDR3 region has the DNA TGTGCCAGCAGCCATGCTGGACTAGCGGGGGCACTAGCCAAAAACATTCAGTACTTC. The rearrangement links TRBV3-1 to TRBJ2-4; 13 bases match TRBD2. After removal of 3 bases from V and 0 bases from J, the junction contained 8 bases not matched to a gene. Germline V gene sequence: CDR1 LGHDT, CDR2 YNNKEL (reference sequence). The CDR3 sequence is 19 residues long.

This clonotype was observed a few times. V usage is TRBV12-5 and J usage is TRBJ2-2, with 11 bases aligning to TRBD2. The ends lost 7 bases at V and 0 bases at J; junction bases unmatched: 7. This CDR3 region has 17 residues. CDR1 LGHNT and CDR2 FRNRAP come from the germline V gene. The CDR3 coding sequence is TGTGCTAGTGCCGCAGGACTAGCGGGCGCGAACACCGGGGAGCTGTTTTTT. Amino acids: CASAAGLAGANTGELFF.

Only one count was recorded for this clonotype. Since a much larger clone is just one base distant, this may be a read error. V is TRBV10-3 and J is TRBJ2-2; TRBD2 might be the D (6 bases). The germline V and J ends were trimmed by 2 bases and 5 bases, with 12 bases remaining between them. The germline V gene has CDR1 ENHRY and CDR2 SYGVKD. The CDR3 loop spans 15 amino acids. The CDR3 sequence: CAISEPGVETGELFF. CDR3 in DNA: TGTGCCATCAGTGAGCCGGGAGTCGAAACCGGGGAGCTGTTTTTT.

This clonotype was observed many times. This sequence joins TRBV11-2 and TRBJ2-3; D may be TRBD2 (6 bases). The germline CDR1 and CDR2 sequences are SGHAT and FQNNGV. This CDR3 comprises 15 residues. Trimming cost V 1 base and J 5 bases, with 13 bases left between them. CDR3 in amino acids: CASSLAPGVGDTQYF. The CDR3 DNA reads as TGTGCCAGCAGCTTAGCCCCGGGGGTGGGAGATACGCAGTATTTT.